This passage covers 5 T cell receptor beta chains from one sample sequenced in a study of cytomegalovirus exposure and HLA in healthy donors. With 60 Vbeta and 13 Jbeta primers, the PCR was carried out. TCRdb's copy holds only in-frame clones and misses some; the assay was immunoSEQ multiplex PCR. The table has roughly 98,000 clones, about 80% seen once. Sequenced input: PBMCs. The receptors originated from a man younger than 30 in good health and CMV-seropositive.

This clone was seen more than once but under ten times. This chain links TRBV7-3 with TRBJ2-1; TRBD2 agrees at 12 bases. With 5 bases clipped from V and 6 bases from J, the junction kept 8 bases outside the gene matches. The CDR3 covers 16 residues. CDR1 is SGHTA and CDR2 is FQGTGA in the germline V gene. CDR3 bases: TGTGCCAGCAGCCCTGGACTAGCGGGGATTCTCAATGAGCAGTTCTTC. Translating it yields CASSPGLAGILNEQFF. The full variable domain, completed using reference TRBV7-3 and TRBJ2-1, is GAGVSQTPSNKVTEKGKYVELRCDPISGHTALYWYRQSLGQGPEFLIYFQGTGAADDSGLPNDRFFAVRPEGSVSTLKIQRTERGDSAVYLCASSPGLAGILNEQFFGPGTRLTVL.

In regard to this clone: Within the sample, other DNA sequences also encode this same CDR3. The V call is TRBV30, the J call TRBJ1-5; 7 positions match TRBD1. Unmatched junction bases numbered 4, after V lost 3 bases and J lost 2 bases. The CDR3 has 14 amino acids. The germline V gene has CDR1 GTSNPN and CDR2 SVGIG (reference sequence). In DNA, the CDR3 is TGTGCCTGGAGATCCACAGGGGGCAATCAGCCCCAGCATTTT. Translated, it gives CAWRSTGGNQPQHF.

The CDR3, as DNA: TGTGCCAGTAGTTTTCCCGGGACAGGGTTTATCGACTATGGCTACACCTTC. Its translation is CASSFPGTGFIDYGYTF. The chain carries TRBV19 and TRBJ1-2; TRBD1 matches 9 bases. V lost 5 bases and J lost 3; bases outside the gene matches: 13. Germline lookup yields CDR1 LNHDA and CDR2 SQIVND (reference sequence). The CDR3 runs 17 residues.

This clone was counted a single time. This chain connects TRBV2 to TRBJ2-5; 13 bases fit TRBD2. This CDR3 is built from 16 residues. J lost 4 bases, V lost 6 bases, and 8 bases had no gene match. Germline V gene sequence: CDR1 SNHLY, CDR2 FYNNEI. The CDR3 protein is CASRPPGLAGRETQYF. Written as DNA, the CDR3 is TGTGCCAGCAGACCCCCGGGACTAGCGGGGAGAGAGACCCAGTACTTC.

The chain carries TRBV7-9 and TRBJ1-2, with D uncertain. Germline-derived CDR1 and CDR2 are SEHNR and FQNEAQ (reference sequence). Between the trimmed V and J ends, which lost 0 bases and 4 bases, there was a span of 12 bases. The length of the CDR3 is 15 residues. CDR3: CASSLAAGSPYGYTF. DNA for the CDR3: TGTGCCAGCAGCTTAGCCGCGGGCTCGCCCTATGGCTACACCTTC. Full variable domain (missing parts from reference TRBV7-9 and TRBJ1-2): DTGVSQNPRHKITKRGQNVTFRCDPISEHNRLYWYRQTLGQGPEFLTYFQNEAQLEKSRLLSDRFSAERPKGSFSTLEIQRTEQGDSAMYLCASSLAAGSPYGYTFGSGTRLTVV.